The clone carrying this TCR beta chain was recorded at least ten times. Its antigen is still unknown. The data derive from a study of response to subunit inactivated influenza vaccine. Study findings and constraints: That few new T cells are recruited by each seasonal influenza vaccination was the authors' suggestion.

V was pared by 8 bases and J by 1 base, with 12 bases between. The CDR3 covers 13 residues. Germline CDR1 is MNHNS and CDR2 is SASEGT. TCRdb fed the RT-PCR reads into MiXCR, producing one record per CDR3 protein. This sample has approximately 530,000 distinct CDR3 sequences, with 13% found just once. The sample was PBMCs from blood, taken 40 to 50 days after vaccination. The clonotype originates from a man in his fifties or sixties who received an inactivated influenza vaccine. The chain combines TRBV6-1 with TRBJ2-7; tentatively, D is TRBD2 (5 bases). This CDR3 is CASRRLSSYEQYF. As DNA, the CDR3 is TGTGCCAGCCGGAGACTATCTTCCTACGAGCAGTACTTC.